A selection of T cell receptor beta chains follows, all from one sample in a study of blood T cell repertoires in COVID-19. Sequenced by immunoSEQ multiplex PCR; TCRdb stores in-frame clones only, minus some. The data hold 250,000 to 350,000 clones, with 70% to 90% observed a single time. The source material was peripheral blood. These receptors all stem from a man younger than 35 with active or convalescent COVID-19. CDR3s include the opening cysteine and the closing phenylalanine or tryptophan.

V: TRBV19; J: TRBJ1-2; CDR3: CASKGQLNYGYTF
V: TRBV5-4; J: TRBJ2-7; CDR3: CASSLDRGFEQYF
V: TRBV7-8; J: TRBJ2-6; CDR3: CASSLGGLGSGANVLTF
V: TRBV7-2; J: TRBJ2-2; CDR3: CASSLHPVNGELFF
V: TRBV12-3/TRBV12-4; J: TRBJ2-3; CDR3: CASSPYTDTQYF
V: TRBV7-9; J: TRBJ1-3; CDR3: CASSETGEVGNTIYF
V: TRBV15; J: TRBJ2-1; CDR3: CATSRSVSSYNEQFF
V: TRBV7-9; J: TRBJ1-1; CDR3: CASKQQGVSTEAFF
V: TRBV19; J: TRBJ2-7; CDR3: CASSIAGTMSTYEQYF
V: TRBV5-4; J: TRBJ2-2; CDR3: CASSSNRGRTGELFF
V: TRBV6-5; J: TRBJ2-3; CDR3: CASKAGTVSTDTQYF
V: TRBV27; J: TRBJ2-7; CDR3: CASRGTGIPYEQYF
V: TRBV3-1/TRBV3-2; J: TRBJ2-5; CDR3: CASSRHSSRETQYF
V: TRBV19; J: TRBJ1-6; CDR3: CASSPRTGIYSPLHF
V: TRBV7-2; J: TRBJ2-3; CDR3: CASSLVRDYPLYF
V: TRBV14; J: TRBJ2-3; CDR3: CASRSTSGSTDTQYF
V: TRBV10-3; J: TRBJ1-2; CDR3: CATRLDRGLYYGYTF
V: TRBV7-9; J: TRBJ2-7; CDR3: CASSFWVWGASNEQYF
V: TRBV5-1; J: TRBJ2-5; CDR3: CASRRTGSNQETQYF
V: TRBV6-5; J: TRBJ2-1; CDR3: CASSRLAGLYNEQFF
V: TRBV27; J: TRBJ1-1; CDR3: CASSGNRGITEAFF
V: TRBV11-3; J: TRBJ2-1; CDR3: CASSLLGLAGDEQFF
V: TRBV3-1/TRBV3-2; J: TRBJ1-1; CDR3: CASSQDASHLIFTEAFF
V: TRBV5-1; J: TRBJ1-2; CDR3: CASSPPGGGRVYTF
V: TRBV13; J: TRBJ2-5; CDR3: CASSSLAGGGPETQYF
V: TRBV19; J: TRBJ1-2; CDR3: CASSIGSGTGELYTF
V: TRBV3-1/TRBV3-2; J: TRBJ1-1; CDR3: CASSQERTMNTEAFF
V: TRBV7-9; J: TRBJ1-1; CDR3: CASSLGQMNTEAFF
V: TRBV4-1; J: TRBJ2-2; CDR3: CASQGRFGTGELFF
V: TRBV7-8; J: TRBJ2-7; CDR3: CASSLVGSEQYF
V: TRBV18; J: TRBJ2-7; CDR3: CASSPDGGLVYEQYF
V: TRBV25-1; J: TRBJ2-1; CDR3: CASSESGLVVVYEQFF
V: TRBV6-5; J: TRBJ2-1; CDR3: CASSPEGDSYNEQFF
V: TRBV7-2; J: TRBJ2-7; CDR3: CASSSGGQNEQYF
V: TRBV9; J: TRBJ1-2; CDR3: CASSVGQSAYGYTF
V: TRBV18; J: TRBJ2-7; CDR3: CASSPLAGGKFAYEQYF
V: TRBV3-1/TRBV3-2; J: TRBJ1-2; CDR3: CASSPQAYYGYTF
V: TRBV6-5; J: TRBJ2-3; CDR3: CASSANRWFPDTQYF
V: TRBV4-1; J: TRBJ1-5; CDR3: CASSQVPLLGGQPQHF
V: TRBV7-9; J: TRBJ2-7; CDR3: CASSLGTAGFAEQYF